This TCR beta chain is drawn from a study of spatial heterogeneity in lung cancer. The CDR3 covers 13 residues. CDR1 is DFQATT and CDR2 is SNEGSKA in the germline V gene (reference sequence). Trimming stripped 4 bases from V and 2 bases from J, with 9 bases between. This clonotype was found many times. The time point: sample taken at primary tumor resection. Sequencing covered unsorted whole RNA taken from tumor, nontumor lung or frozen PBMC. TCRdb reprocessed the 5' RACE reads via MiXCR and lists one record per CDR3 protein. This table holds around 74,000 distinct CDR3 sequences, 10% to 15% found once.

The sample consisted of PBMCs, taken at surgery. J is TRBJ1-5 and V is TRBV20-1; D may be TRBD1 (5 bases). The receptor was derived from a male donor with early-stage non-small cell lung cancer. The CDR3 coding sequence is TGCAGTGCTACATTAGGGGGCAATCAGCCCCAGCATTTT. Protein sequence: CSATLGGNQPQHF.